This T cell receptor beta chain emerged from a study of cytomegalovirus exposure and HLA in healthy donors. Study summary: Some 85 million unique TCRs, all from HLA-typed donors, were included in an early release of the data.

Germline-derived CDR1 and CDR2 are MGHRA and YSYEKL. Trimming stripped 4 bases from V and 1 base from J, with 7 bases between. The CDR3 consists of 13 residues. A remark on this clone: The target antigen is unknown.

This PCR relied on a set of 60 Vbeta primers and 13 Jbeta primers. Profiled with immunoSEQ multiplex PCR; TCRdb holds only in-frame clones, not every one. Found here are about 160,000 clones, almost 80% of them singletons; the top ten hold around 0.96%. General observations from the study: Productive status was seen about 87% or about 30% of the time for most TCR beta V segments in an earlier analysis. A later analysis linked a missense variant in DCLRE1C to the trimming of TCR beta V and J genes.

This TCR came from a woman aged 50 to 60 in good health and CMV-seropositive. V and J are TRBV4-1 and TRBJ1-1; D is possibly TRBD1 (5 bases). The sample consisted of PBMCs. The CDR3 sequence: CASSLQGNTEAFF. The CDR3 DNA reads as TGCGCCAGCAGCCTCCAGGGGAACACTGAAGCTTTCTTT.